This T cell receptor (beta chain) originates from a study of blood T cells in healthy people across ages. A second about 6 to 12 cycle PCR used barcoded and J-beta primers. Carrying 12 random nucleotides, a template-switch adaptor labeled each individual cDNA molecule. One entry per CDR3 protein results from TCRdb running MiXCR on the 5' RACE reads. The data contain over 1.5 million distinct CDR3 sequences, roughly 49% of them seen just once; the ten biggest clones take up 2% to 2.5%. This CDR3 region has 11 residues. Per germline, CDR1 SGHRS and CDR2 YFSETQ. A few counts support this clonotype. Its antigen remains unidentified. Study-level findings and limits: Older individuals had lower TCR beta diversity per million T cells (the decline was roughly linear).

This sequence was found in a woman between 40 and 55 years old in good health. Sample: blood. V and J are TRBV5-1 and TRBJ2-5; possible D gene TRBD1, 6 bases. Matching the DNA end better, TRBJ2-7 makes the J call doubtful. DNA of the CDR3: TGCGCCAGCACCCTAGGGGGCGAGCAGTACTTC. Translated: CASTLGGEQYF.